The next 22 T cell receptor beta chains were all read from a single sample in a study of blood T cell repertoires in COVID-19 (dated by TCRdb to the early 2020s). Receptors were amplified or captured by the immunoSEQ multiplex PCR assay. TCRdb obtained this table from immuneACCESS and retained in-frame rearrangements with V and J assigned. These tables miss some clones; where compared with another copy, unresolved V genes account for less than half of the shortfall, and the remainder is unexplained. This sample is represented by about 100,000 clones; 65% to 90% of them were singletons. Together, the top ten hold 2% to 3% of the sample. Sequences were obtained from PBMCs or T cells enriched from blood (not recorded which). These receptors came from a woman aged 50 to 65 who had recovered from COVID-19.

The chain couples TRBV5-1 to TRBJ1-1, with TRBD1 matching over 7 bases. The CDR3 runs 14 residues. CDR1 and CDR2 (germline): SGHRS, YFSETQ. The J segment lost 6 bases and the V segment lost 2 bases, leaving 7 bases of the junction unmatched. The DNA for the CDR3 is TGCGCCAGCAGCTTTGAGGGGGCATTCGCTGAAGCTTTCTTT. Protein product: CASSFEGAFAEAFF. The full variable domain, in which reference TRBV5-1 and TRBJ1-1 provide the parts outside the CDR3, is KAGVTQTPRYLIKTRGQQVTLSCSPISGHRSVSWYQQTPGQGLQFLFEYFSETQRNKGNFPGRFSGRQFSNSRSEMNVSTLELGDSALYLCASSFEGAFAEAFFGQGTRLTVV.

A few counts support this clone. The V call is TRBV12-3 or TRBV12-4, the J call TRBJ1-2; D unclear. V lost 1 base and J 7 bases, leaving 10 bases between the germline ends. The CDR3 runs 13 residues. The CDR3 DNA reads as TGTGCCAGCAGTTTAGAGGGCGGGTTTGGCTACACCTTC. It specifies CASSLEGGFGYTF.

The chain carries TRBV25-1 and TRBJ1-2; perhaps TRBD1 as D (6 bases). The CDR3 spans 15 residues. Germline-derived CDR1 and CDR2 are MGHDK and SYGVNS. V gave up 3 bases and J gave up 7 bases, with 18 bases separating them. The CDR3 bases are TGTGCCAGCAGTGATCCCGTCGGCGGGGGCCCTGGCTACACCTTC. Protein sequence: CASSDPVGGGPGYTF.

This clone was seen only once. The chain employs TRBV7-6 and TRBJ2-7; the D gene is possibly TRBD1 (6 bases). CDR1 SGHVS and CDR2 FNYEAQ come from the germline V gene. The V gene lost 4 bases and the J gene lost 6 bases, with 13 bases spanning the gap. This CDR3 is built from 13 residues. The CDR3 protein is CASSSPGEIEQYF. CDR3 coding DNA: TGTGCCAGCAGCTCCCCAGGGGAAATCGAGCAGTACTTC.

J is TRBJ1-4 and V is TRBV13, with TRBD1 identical over 8 bases. With 4 bases clipped from V and 13 bases from J, the junction kept 8 bases outside the gene matches. In germline, CDR1 is PRHDT, CDR2 FYEKMQ (reference sequence). The CDR3 totals 13 residues. In nucleotides, the CDR3 is TGTGCCAGCAGCTCGGACAGGGAGGTCAGACTGTTTTTT. This encodes CASSSDREVRLFF.

The chain uses TRBV18 and TRBJ1-1, with unresolved D. The CDR3 runs to 15 residues. The V and J ends lost 0 bases and 3 bases respectively, with 11 bases between them. From germline, CDR1 is KGHSH and CDR2 LQKENI. The CDR3 region is CASSPPSATYTEAFF. CDR3 in DNA: TGTGCCAGCTCACCACCGTCCGCGACTTACACTGAAGCTTTCTTT.

A few counts support this clone. This chain uses TRBV7-8 with TRBJ1-5; D perhaps matches TRBD1 (5 bases). V was trimmed by 5 bases and J by 0 bases, leaving 23 bases between them. CDR3 length: 19 residues. Germline loops: CDR1 SGHVS, CDR2 FQNEAQ. CDR3 DNA sequence: TGTGCCAGCAGCGCCCACCGACAGCAGTATGCGGATAGCAATCAGCCCCAGCATTTT. As protein: CASSAHRQQYADSNQPQHF.

The chain recombines TRBV6-5 with TRBJ1-6; 7 nucleotides match TRBD1. This CDR3 is 14 amino acids long. In germline, CDR1 is MNHEY, CDR2 SVGAGI. J was trimmed by 4 bases and V by 4 bases; bases with no gene match: 1. The CDR3 DNA follows: TGTGCCAGCAGTTCGGGACAGTATAATTCACCCCTCCACTTT. Translating gives CASSSGQYNSPLHF.

The chain links TRBV14 to TRBJ2-7; 9 nucleotides match TRBD2. Unmatched junction bases numbered 7, after V lost 0 bases and J lost 7 bases. The CDR3 is made up of 15 amino acids. CDR1 SGHDN and CDR2 FVKESK come from the germline V gene. In nucleotides, the CDR3 is TGTGCCAGCAGCCAAGACTTGCGGGAGGGCCGAGAGCAGTACTTC. It codes for CASSQDLREGREQYF.

The rearrangement links TRBV10-3 to TRBJ1-4; 12 bases align to TRBD1. The CDR3 extends over 15 amino acids. The V gene's germline CDR1 is ENHRY and CDR2 SYGVKD. After removal of 4 bases from V and 7 bases from J, the junction contained 4 bases not matched to a gene. CDR3 residues: CAISAGQGAVEKLFF. Written as DNA, the CDR3 is TGTGCCATCAGTGCGGGACAGGGGGCAGTTGAAAAACTGTTTTTT.

This CDR3 reads CASSLGAGMGEQYF. The CDR3 nucleotides are TGTGCCAGCAGCTTAGGGGCGGGGATGGGCGAGCAGTACTTC. This rearrangement joins TRBV7-9 to TRBJ2-7; D is perhaps TRBD2 (6 bases). V was clipped by 1 base and J by 6 bases, with 13 bases between them. This CDR3 is 14 amino acids long. Looked up from germline, CDR1 is SEHNR and CDR2 is FQNEAQ (reference sequence).

The genes are TRBV19 and TRBJ2-1; 7 nucleotides match TRBD2. The junction had 19 bases not matched to a gene; V was cut back by 5 bases and J by 6 bases. CDR3 length: 18 residues. Germline CDR1 and CDR2: LNHDA and SQIVND (reference sequence). The CDR3 coding sequence is TGTGCCAGTAGTCCACTCTCCGGAACCGCGGGAGCTGGCAATGAGCAGTTCTTC. Amino acid sequence: CASSPLSGTAGAGNEQFF.

This clone has a single count. The chain combines TRBV5-8 with TRBJ1-4, with 8 nucleotides matching TRBD1. Germline assignment: CDR1 SGHTS and CDR2 YDEGEE. V gave up 2 bases and J gave up 7 bases; unmatched junction bases: 7. The CDR3 extends over 15 amino acids. CDR3 in amino acids: CASSLRQGASEKLFF. Here the CDR3 DNA reads TGTGCCAGCAGCTTAAGGCAGGGGGCTAGTGAAAAACTGTTTTTT. Full variable domain (outside the CDR3, taken from reference TRBV5-8 and TRBJ1-4): EAGVTQSPTHLIKTRGQQATLRCSPISGHTSVYWYQQALGLGLQFLLWYDEGEERNRGNFPPRFSGRQFPNYSSELNVNALELEDSALYLCASSLRQGASEKLFFGSGTQLSVL.

This sequence joins TRBV11-3 and TRBJ2-4, with TRBD2 matching 7 bases. The germline V gene encodes CDR1 SGHNT and CDR2 YENEEA. The CDR3 covers 14 residues. After removal of 4 bases from V and 8 bases from J, the junction contained 8 bases not matched to a gene. CDR3 residues: CASSSRGSGDIQYF. CDR3 bases: TGTGCCAGCAGCTCTCGCGGGAGTGGCGACATTCAGTACTTC.

V usage is TRBV18 and J usage is TRBJ2-3; 12 nucleotides align to TRBD2. Germline V CDR1 and CDR2: KGHSH, LQKENI. The CDR3 extends over 16 amino acids. V trimming: 2 bases; J trimming: 2 bases; junction bases outside the gene matches: 2. The CDR3: CASSPGLAGFTDTQYF. The CDR3 DNA reads as TGTGCCAGCTCACCAGGACTAGCGGGATTCACAGATACGCAGTATTTT.

The J gene is TRBJ1-5, the V gene TRBV4-1; 7 bases are a match to TRBD1. This CDR3 contains 17 residues. The V segment lost 0 bases and the J segment 4 bases; nucleotides outside the gene matches: 9. Looked up from germline, CDR1 is MGHRA and CDR2 is YSYEKL. The CDR3 coding sequence is TGCGCCAGCAGCCAAGATTTATCAGGGGGTAGGAATCAGCCCCAGCATTTT. Amino acid sequence: CASSQDLSGGRNQPQHF.

The chain is built from TRBV7-3 and TRBJ1-1; 7 nucleotides align to TRBD1. The length of the CDR3 is 14 residues. Looked up from germline, CDR1 is SGHTA and CDR2 is FQGTGA. J gave up 1 base and V 4 bases, and 3 bases lay outside the gene matches. The CDR3 is CASSSSGGNTEAFF. The CDR3 nucleotides read TGTGCCAGCAGCTCTTCAGGGGGGAACACTGAAGCTTTCTTT.

This chain links TRBV24-1 with TRBJ1-5; the match to TRBD1 covers 7 bases. CDR3 length equals 14 residues. V shed 4 bases, J shed 6 bases, and the junction held 5 bases outside the gene matches. Germline loops: CDR1 KGHDR, CDR2 SFDVKD. CDR3 protein: CATSDDRVAQPQHF. DNA for the CDR3: TGTGCCACCAGTGACGACAGGGTTGCTCAGCCCCAGCATTTT.

Of note for this clone: One end of the junction is discordant with germline, which a read error may explain. The J gene is TRBJ1-5, the V gene TRBV2, with a weak D call TRBD1 (5 bases). Germline CDR1 SNHLY, CDR2 FYNNEI. The CDR3 spans 15 residues. In nucleotides, the CDR3 is TGTGCCAGCAGGGAAGACAGTTATAGCAATCAGCCCCAGCATTTT. Translation gives CASREDSYSNQPQHF.

This clone was counted once. The rearrangement uses TRBV7-3 and TRBJ1-5; D perhaps matches TRBD1 (6 bases). The CDR3 has 13 amino acids. Germline lookup yields CDR1 SGHTA and CDR2 FQGTGA. V lost 5 bases and J lost 8, with 13 bases in between. CDR3 DNA sequence: TGTGCCAGCAGCCAAGCCGAGGGGGAGCCCCAGCATTTT. This sequence encodes CASSQAEGEPQHF.

V is TRBV7-6 and J is TRBJ2-3; D possibly corresponds to TRBD2 (6 bases). Germline lookup yields CDR1 SGHVS and CDR2 FNYEAQ. The CDR3 sequence is 19 residues long. Trimming left V 1 base short and J 0 bases short, with 20 bases between. Here the CDR3 reads CASSLDETRGGGSTDTQYF. The CDR3 region has the DNA TGTGCCAGCAGCTTAGATGAGACGCGGGGTGGAGGAAGCACAGATACGCAGTATTTT. Supplemented by reference TRBV7-6 and TRBJ2-3, the full variable domain reads GAGVSQSPRYKVTKRGQDVALRCDPISGHVSLYWYRQALGQGPEFLTYFNYEAQQDKSGLPNDRFSAERPEGSISTLTIQRTEQRDSAMYRCASSLDETRGGGSTDTQYFGPGTRLTVL.

The genes are TRBV28 and TRBJ2-5; weak D call: TRBD1 (5 bases). Trimming pared 8 bases from V and 2 bases from J, leaving 9 bases between. CDR1 is MDHEN and CDR2 is SYDVKM in the germline V gene. The CDR3 consists of 12 residues. As DNA, the CDR3 is TGTGCCAGCGGGGCGGTTCAAGAGACCCAGTACTTC. The encoded protein is CASGAVQETQYF.